This T cell receptor (beta chain) was sequenced in a study of control samples from healthy donors and cancer patients. The data were produced by immunoSEQ multiplex PCR, yet TCRdb's version contains in-frame clones alone and is incomplete. This sample yields tens of thousands of clones, of which roughly 90% are seen a single time; approximately 5.1% belongs to the top ten. The TCR was taken from a woman aged 45-65 years in good health. Sequenced input: blood.

The CDR3 sequence: CASRQGFGQPQHF. For the CDR3, the DNA is TGTGCCAGCAGGCAGGGTTTTGGGCAGCCCCAGCATTTT. The V call is TRBV2, the J call TRBJ1-5, with a tentative D call TRBD1 (5 bases). The CDR3 is 13 residues long. The germline V gene encodes CDR1 SNHLY and CDR2 FYNNEI. With 6 bases removed from V and 7 bases from J, the gap between germline ends came to 13 bases.